A selection of T cell receptor beta chains follows, all from one sample in a study of human thymus T cells. Generated by immunoSEQ multiplex PCR, the TCRdb table keeps only in-frame clones and is missing some. The sample contains roughly 54,000 clones, 94% of which appear only once. The specimen was blood. The receptors derive from a boy in the first two years of life with a congenital heart defect but otherwise immunologically healthy. CDR3s include the opening cysteine and the closing phenylalanine or tryptophan. A D gene is named only where the DNA matches it firmly. Some rows mark clone size as missing; the rest say once, few, many or name a class of expanded clone.

cdr3_length,clone_size,j_call,v_call,d_call,cdr3_aa,cdr3_nt
17,once,TRBJ2-6,TRBV5-1,NA,CASSLRSPLSGANVLTF,TGCGCCAGCAGCTTACGGAGTCCCCTCTCTGGGGCCAACGTCCTGACTTTC
15,NA,TRBJ2-6,TRBV15,NA,CATAGRGSGANVLTF,TGTGCCACCGCAGGACGGGGCTCTGGGGCCAACGTCCTGACTTTC
15,NA,TRBJ2-3,TRBV7-6,NA,CASSLEGSSTDTQYF,TGTGCCAGCAGCTTAGAGGGGTCTAGCACAGATACGCAGTATTTT
16,NA,TRBJ2-1,TRBV9,TRBD2,CASSGSSGGSDNEQFF,TGTGCCAGCAGCGGATCTAGCGGGGGGTCCGACAATGAGCAGTTCTTC
14,NA,TRBJ2-3,TRBV2,NA,CASSDRVVGDTQYF,TGTGCCAGCAGTGACAGGGTAGTGGGAGATACGCAGTATTTT
16,NA,TRBJ2-1,TRBV7-9,TRBD1,CASSLRPGQGYNEQFF,TGTGCCAGCAGCTTAAGGCCGGGACAGGGTTACAATGAGCAGTTCTTC
10,once,TRBJ2-7,TRBV11-2,NA,CASSLYEQYF,TGTGCCAGCAGCCTGTACGAGCAGTACTTC
12,few,TRBJ1-5,TRBV27,NA,CASRRGNQPQHF,TGTGCCAGCAGGAGGGGCAATCAGCCCCAGCATTTT
16,NA,TRBJ1-2,TRBV28,TRBD1,CASNGDRGSYAYGYTF,TGTGCCAGCAACGGGGACAGGGGCTCCTACGCGTACGGCTACACCTTC
13,NA,TRBJ1-1,TRBV19,NA,CASSMGQNTEAFF,TGTGCCAGTAGTATGGGACAGAACACTGAAGCTTTCTTT
13,NA,TRBJ2-7,TRBV6-9,NA,CASSYRTVYEQYF,TGTGCCAGCAGTTACAGGACAGTATACGAGCAGTACTTC
15,NA,TRBJ1-4,TRBV6-1,NA,CASSEEGRTNEKLFF,TGTGCCAGCAGTGAAGAGGGGCGGACTAATGAAAAACTGTTTTTT
14,NA,TRBJ2-7,TRBV23-1,TRBD1,CASSPGQGSYEQYF,TGCGCCAGCAGTCCGGGACAGGGGTCCTACGAGCAGTACTTC
15,NA,TRBJ2-3,TRBV5-6,TRBD2,CASSRGLAGDDTQYF,TGTGCCAGCAGCCGGGGACTAGCGGGAGATGATACGCAGTATTTT
16,once,TRBJ2-1,TRBV4-2,TRBD2,CASSRLGTSGDNEQFF,TGTGCCAGCAGCCGACTCGGGACTAGCGGAGACAATGAGCAGTTCTTC
15,NA,TRBJ2-3,TRBV11-2,TRBD2,CASSLSGRRTDTQYF,TGTGCCAGCAGCTTATCCGGGAGGAGGACAGATACGCAGTATTTT
15,NA,TRBJ2-7,TRBV30,TRBD1,CAWSGTNRGAYEQYF,TGTGCCTGGAGTGGGACCAACAGGGGCGCCTACGAGCAGTACTTC
13,few,TRBJ2-7,TRBV7-9,NA,CASSLAVNYEQYF,TGTGCCAGCAGCTTGGCGGTGAACTACGAGCAGTACTTC